What follows are 21 T cell receptor beta chains derived from one specimen sequenced in a study of shared clonotypes between healthy human individuals. The table came from immunoSEQ multiplex PCR; TCRdb's copy has only in-frame clones and leaves some out. The profile covers more than 900,000 clones, with around 82% appearing a single time and roughly 0.55% taken by the ten largest. Sequencing was performed on memory CD4+ T cells from PBMCs. Subset here: CD45RA-negative fraction. The receptor source for this set is a man younger than 35 in good health. Some clones in this sample may be carry-over from other donors' samples.

A single count supports this clone. This rearrangement joins TRBV28 to TRBJ1-2; D remains ambiguous. The CDR3 is made up of 13 amino acids. Trimming took 6 bases from V and 2 from J, leaving 10 bases between them. Germline V gene data show CDR1 as MDHEN and CDR2 as SYDVKM. The CDR3 loop is CASSRPLNYGYTF. CDR3 nucleotides: TGTGCCAGCAGCAGGCCCCTAAACTATGGCTACACCTTC.

The chain carries TRBV30 and TRBJ2-3; a weak D match, TRBD2 (7 bases). Germline V gene lookup returns CDR1 GTSNPN and CDR2 SVGIG (reference sequence). This CDR3 spans 13 amino acids. Trimming left V 4 bases short and J 4 bases short, with 12 bases between. Here the CDR3 DNA reads TGTGCCTGGATGGGGGGGCCCCCAGATACGCAGTATTTT. As protein: CAWMGGPPDTQYF.

The chain links TRBV5-1 to TRBJ2-1; D possibly corresponds to TRBD2 (6 bases). The germline V and J ends were trimmed by 4 bases and 9 bases, with 14 bases remaining between them. This CDR3 comprises 13 residues. Germline-derived CDR1 and CDR2 are SGHRS and YFSETQ. This CDR3 is CASSLEGSGEQFF. The CDR3 DNA reads as TGCGCCAGCAGCCTGGAGGGGTCGGGTGAGCAGTTCTTC.

The table lists this clone with a few counts. The same CDR3 arises from other DNA sequences in this sample as well. This sequence joins TRBV28 and TRBJ2-5; 14 positions match TRBD2. This CDR3 spans 15 amino acids. Germline V gene sequence: CDR1 MDHEN, CDR2 SYDVKM. V shed 5 bases, J shed 5 bases, and the junction held 4 bases outside the gene matches. The CDR3: CASSRRLAGGETQYF. The DNA for the CDR3 is TGTGCCAGCAGTCGAAGACTAGCGGGAGGGGAGACCCAGTACTTC.

This chain uses TRBV18 with TRBJ1-2; D is unresolved. Germline CDR1 reads KGHSH; CDR2 reads LQKENI. V was shortened by 5 bases and J by 3 bases, with 10 bases between the two germline ends. This CDR3 contains 13 residues. The chain's CDR3 is CASSRNEDYGYTF. In DNA form, the CDR3 reads TGTGCCAGCTCAAGAAACGAAGACTATGGCTACACCTTC. Combining the CDR3 with reference TRBV18 and TRBJ1-2 gives the whole variable domain NAGVMQNPRHLVRRRGQEARLRCSPMKGHSHVYWYRQLPEEGLKFMVYLQKENIIDESGMPKERFSAEFPKEGPSILRIQQVVRGDSAAYFCASSRNEDYGYTFGSGTRLTVV.

In regard to this clone: A much larger clone differs by one base, so this may be a read error. The same CDR3 is also encoded by other DNA sequences in this sample. CDR3 amino acids: CASSPDSRGEGYTF. In DNA, the CDR3 is TGCGCCAGCAGCCCGGACAGCCGAGGGGAAGGCTACACCTTC. This chain connects TRBV7-9 to TRBJ1-2; D might be TRBD1 (6 bases). The CDR3 is made up of 14 amino acids. The V gene's germline CDR1 is SEHNR and CDR2 FQNEAQ (reference sequence). Combining the CDR3 with reference TRBV7-9 and TRBJ1-2 gives the whole variable domain DTGVSQNPRHKITKRGQNVTFRCDPISEHNRLYWYRQTLGQGPEFLTYFQNEAQLEKSRLLSDRFSAERPKGSFSTLEIQRTEQGDSAMYLCASSPDSRGEGYTFGSGTRLTVV.

The chain uses TRBV11-1 and TRBJ2-1; D not certain. The V and J ends lost 0 bases and 7 bases respectively, with 13 bases between them. Germline V gene data show CDR1 as SGHAT and CDR2 as FQDESV (reference sequence). The length of the CDR3 is 15 residues. CDR3 bases: TGTGCCAGCAGCTTAGCTTGGGTGTCCGGGAATGAGCAGTTCTTC. As protein: CASSLAWVSGNEQFF. Combining the CDR3 with reference TRBV11-1 and TRBJ2-1 gives the whole variable domain EAEVAQSPRYKITEKSQAVAFWCDPISGHATLYWYRQILGQGPELLVQFQDESVVDDSQLPKDRFSAERLKGVDSTLKIQPAELGDSAMYLCASSLAWVSGNEQFFGPGTRLTVL.

The V and J genes are TRBV11-3 and TRBJ2-2, with a possible D match to TRBD1 (5 bases). CDR3 length: 16 residues. V was pared by 1 base and J by 2 bases, with 11 bases between. Looked up from germline, CDR1 is SGHNT and CDR2 is YENEEA. CDR3 sequence (DNA): TGTGCCAGCAGCTTAGTAGACAGTAGAAACACCGGGGAGCTGTTTTTT. It is translated as CASSLVDSRNTGELFF.

Worth noting for this clone: This could be a read error, since a much larger clone is one nucleotide away. The sample has other DNA sequences that encode this CDR3 too. This chain joins TRBV6-1 and TRBJ2-3; D unresolved. V dropped 6 bases and J dropped 1 base, with 8 bases sitting between them. Germline V gives CDR1 MNHNS, CDR2 SASEGT. The CDR3 is 13 amino acids. The chain's CDR3 is CASSPGGTDTQYF. DNA of the CDR3: TGTGCCAGCAGCCCGGGTGGCACAGATACGCAGTATTTT.

The chain couples TRBV15 to TRBJ2-1; 11 positions agree with TRBD2. CDR1 LNHNV and CDR2 YYDKDF come from the germline V gene (reference sequence). V shed 0 bases, J shed 7 bases, and the junction held 5 bases outside the gene matches. The CDR3 has 16 amino acids. In DNA, the CDR3 is TGTGCCACCAGCAGAGATAGTAGCGGGAGGGTGAATGAGCAGTTCTTC. Translating gives CATSRDSSGRVNEQFF.

This clone was observed a single time. It may be a read error: a sequence one base away is much more abundant. This chain links TRBV9 with TRBJ2-5; perhaps TRBD1 as D (6 bases). Germline V gene lookup returns CDR1 SGDLS and CDR2 YYNGEE. With 3 bases removed from V and 1 base from J, the gap between germline ends came to 7 bases. The CDR3 is 13 residues long. The CDR3 loop reads CASSGGLQETQYF. The CDR3 coding sequence is TGTGCCAGCAGCGGGGGGCTCCAAGAGACCCAGTACTTC.

The J gene is TRBJ2-1, the V gene TRBV19, with 11 bases identical to TRBD1. The CDR3 covers 16 residues. V lost 3 bases to trimming and J lost 2 bases; unmatched junction nucleotides: 3. Germline V gene lookup returns CDR1 LNHDA and CDR2 SQIVND (reference sequence). The CDR3 sequence is CASSIGQGAAYNEQFF. The CDR3 nucleotides read TGTGCCAGTAGTATCGGACAGGGGGCCGCCTACAATGAGCAGTTCTTC.

The rearrangement joins TRBV2 to TRBJ1-2, with 8 bases fitting TRBD1. The CDR3 runs to 15 residues. Trimming cost V 3 bases and J 7 bases; bases outside gene matches: 10. Per the germline V gene, CDR1 is SNHLY and CDR2 is FYNNEI. CDR3 in amino acids: CASSDPSGGGGGYTF. For the CDR3, the DNA is TGTGCCAGCAGTGACCCCTCAGGGGGCGGAGGTGGCTACACCTTC.

The chain couples TRBV18 to TRBJ1-3; D remains ambiguous. V lost 3 bases and J lost 2, with 11 bases in between. The CDR3 extends over 15 amino acids. The germline gives CDR1 KGHSH, CDR2 LQKENI. The chain's CDR3 is CASSPARGAGNTIYF. CDR3 nucleotides: TGTGCCAGCTCACCGGCCCGGGGAGCTGGAAACACCATATATTTT. The variable domain in full, completed from reference TRBV18 and TRBJ1-3, reads NAGVMQNPRHLVRRRGQEARLRCSPMKGHSHVYWYRQLPEEGLKFMVYLQKENIIDESGMPKERFSAEFPKEGPSILRIQQVVRGDSAAYFCASSPARGAGNTIYFGEGSWLTVV.

The DNA for the CDR3 is TGTGCCAGCAGCTTAGCGGGATGGGACACTGAAGCTTTCTTT. Protein product: CASSLAGWDTEAFF. The chain recombines TRBV7-9 with TRBJ1-1; D gene ambiguous. The CDR3 length is 14 residues. Trimming stripped 0 bases from V and 3 bases from J, with 8 bases between. CDR1 SEHNR and CDR2 FQNEAQ come from the germline V gene (reference sequence).

As concerns this clone: This sample also contains other DNA sequences that code for the same CDR3. This sequence joins TRBV5-4 and TRBJ2-3, with 9 positions matching TRBD2. Germline-derived CDR1 and CDR2 are SGHNT and YYREEE (reference sequence). V shed 0 bases and J 3 bases; nucleotides not matched to a gene: 2. The CDR3 consists of 15 residues. CDR3 DNA: TGTGCCAGCAGCTTGGAAACTAGCGGGACAGATACGCAGTATTTT. Its translation is CASSLETSGTDTQYF.

This clone was picked up many times. The chain couples TRBV7-2 to TRBJ2-1; D is unclear. The germline V and J ends were trimmed by 2 bases and 10 bases, with 9 bases remaining between them. Germline V gene data show CDR1 as SGHTA and CDR2 as FQGNSA. The length of the CDR3 is 12 residues. The DNA for the CDR3 is TGTGCCAGCAGCTTATCCCGCCGAGAGCAGTTCTTC. It is translated as CASSLSRREQFF. Supplemented by reference TRBV7-2 and TRBJ2-1, the full variable domain reads GAGVSQSPSNKVTEKGKDVELRCDPISGHTALYWYRQSLGQGLEFLIYFQGNSAPDKSGLPSDRFSAERTGGSVSTLTIQRTQQEDSAVYLCASSLSRREQFFGPGTRLTVL.

The rearrangement joins TRBV13 to TRBJ1-1; a possible D gene is TRBD1 (6 bases). The CDR3 covers 16 residues. The germline gives CDR1 PRHDT, CDR2 FYEKMQ (reference sequence). The V and J ends lost 6 bases and 1 base respectively, with 18 bases between them. CDR3 coding DNA: TGTGCCAGCAGGCCTGAGAGGGGGGCGCGGAACACTGAAGCTTTCTTT. It codes for CASRPERGARNTEAFF.

The genes are TRBV10-3 and TRBJ1-5; TRBD1 might be the D (6 bases). Trimming removed 5 bases at V and 7 bases at J, with 12 bases between. Germline assignment: CDR1 ENHRY and CDR2 SYGVKD. The CDR3 covers 13 residues. The CDR3 DNA reads as TGTGCCATCAGTAAACAGGGTACCCAGCCCCAGCATTTT. Its translation is CAISKQGTQPQHF.

V gene TRBV9 combines with J gene TRBJ1-1, with D possibly being TRBD1 (5 bases). Deletions cut 4 bases from V and 1 base from J, with 14 bases between. CDR1 is SGDLS and CDR2 is YYNGEE in the germline V gene. The CDR3 loop spans 15 amino acids. This CDR3 reads CASSLGVRGNTEAFF. DNA for the CDR3: TGTGCCAGCAGCTTAGGGGTAAGGGGGAACACTGAAGCTTTCTTT. Supplemented by reference TRBV9 and TRBJ1-1, the full variable domain reads DSGVTQTPKHLITATGQRVTLRCSPRSGDLSVYWYQQSLDQGLQFLIQYYNGEERAKGNILERFSAQQFPDLHSELNLSSLELGDSALYFCASSLGVRGNTEAFFGQGTRLTVV.

This chain links TRBV7-8 with TRBJ2-1; 10 bases fit TRBD2. The CDR3 length is 12 residues. J lost 14 bases, V lost 5 bases, and 6 bases had no gene match. CDR1 and CDR2 (germline): SGHVS, FQNEAQ. The CDR3 loop reads CASSPTSGIKFF. The CDR3 DNA reads TGTGCCAGCAGCCCAACTAGCGGGATTAAGTTCTTC.